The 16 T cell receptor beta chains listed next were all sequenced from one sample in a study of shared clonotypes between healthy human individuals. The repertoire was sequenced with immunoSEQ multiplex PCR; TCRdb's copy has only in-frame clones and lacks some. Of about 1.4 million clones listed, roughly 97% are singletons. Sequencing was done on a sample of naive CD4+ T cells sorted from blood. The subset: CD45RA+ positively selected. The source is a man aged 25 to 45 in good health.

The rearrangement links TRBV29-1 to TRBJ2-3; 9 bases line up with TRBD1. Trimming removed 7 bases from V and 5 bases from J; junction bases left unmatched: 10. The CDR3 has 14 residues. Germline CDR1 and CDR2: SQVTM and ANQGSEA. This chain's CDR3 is CSGQDRGIVDTQYF. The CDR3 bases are TGCAGCGGGCAAGACAGGGGGATAGTAGATACGCAGTATTTT.

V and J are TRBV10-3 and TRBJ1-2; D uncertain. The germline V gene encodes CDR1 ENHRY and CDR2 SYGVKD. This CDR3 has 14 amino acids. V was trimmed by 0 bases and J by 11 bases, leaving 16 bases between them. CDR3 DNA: TGTGCCATCAGTGAGTCTAGTTCTGCAGAAAAATACACCTTC. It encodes CAISESSSAEKYTF.

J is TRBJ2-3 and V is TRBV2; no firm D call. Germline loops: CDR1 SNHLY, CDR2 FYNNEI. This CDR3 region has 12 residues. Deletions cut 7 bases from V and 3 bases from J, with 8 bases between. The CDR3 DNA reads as TGTGCCAGCAAGCTTTTTACAGATACGCAGTATTTT. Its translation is CASKLFTDTQYF.

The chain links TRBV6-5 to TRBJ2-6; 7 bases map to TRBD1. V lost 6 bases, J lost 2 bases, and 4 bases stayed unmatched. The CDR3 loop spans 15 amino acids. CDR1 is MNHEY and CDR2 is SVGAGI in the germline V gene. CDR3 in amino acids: CASRVQGTGANVLTF. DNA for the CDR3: TGTGCCAGCAGGGTACAGGGGACTGGGGCCAACGTCCTGACTTTC.

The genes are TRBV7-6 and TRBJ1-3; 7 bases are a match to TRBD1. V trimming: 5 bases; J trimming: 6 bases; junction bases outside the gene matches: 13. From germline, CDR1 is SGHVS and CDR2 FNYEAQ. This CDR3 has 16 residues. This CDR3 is CASSVDLPGQLNTIYF. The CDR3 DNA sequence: TGTGCCAGCAGCGTTGATCTACCGGGACAGTTAAACACCATATATTTT.

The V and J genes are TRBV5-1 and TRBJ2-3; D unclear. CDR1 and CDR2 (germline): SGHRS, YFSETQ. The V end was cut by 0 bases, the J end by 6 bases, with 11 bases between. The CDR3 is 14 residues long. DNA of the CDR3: TGCGCCAGCAGCTTGGGTACCCCCGGGGATACGCAGTATTTT. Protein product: CASSLGTPGDTQYF.

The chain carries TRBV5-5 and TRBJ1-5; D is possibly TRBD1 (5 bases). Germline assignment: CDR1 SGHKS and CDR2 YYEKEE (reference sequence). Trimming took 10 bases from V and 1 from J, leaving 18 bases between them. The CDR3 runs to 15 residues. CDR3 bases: TGTGCCTGCTCCTGGGGGGTAGGAAGCAATCAGCCCCAGCATTTT. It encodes CACSWGVGSNQPQHF.

Here the CDR3 reads CASSPIVPGQVWSSYNEQFF. For the CDR3, the DNA is TGTGCCAGCTCACCAATCGTCCCGGGACAGGTCTGGAGCTCCTACAATGAGCAGTTCTTC. The V and J genes are TRBV18 and TRBJ2-1, with TRBD1 matching over 8 bases. The trim removed 2 bases at V and 0 bases at J, leaving 15 bases unmatched. CDR1 is KGHSH, CDR2 LQKENI, per germline. CDR3 size: 20 residues.

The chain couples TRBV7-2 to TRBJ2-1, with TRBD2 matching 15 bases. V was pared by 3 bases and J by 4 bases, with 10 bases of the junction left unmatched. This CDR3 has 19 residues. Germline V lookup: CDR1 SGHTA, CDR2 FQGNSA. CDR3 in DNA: TGTGCCAGCAGCTTCGAGGGGGGACTAGCGGGAGGAAAATACAATGAGCAGTTCTTC. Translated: CASSFEGGLAGGKYNEQFF.

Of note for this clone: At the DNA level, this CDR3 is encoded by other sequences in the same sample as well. The CDR3 DNA reads TGCGCCAGCAGCTTCACAGGGGCGGGAGAGACCCAGTACTTC. Protein: CASSFTGAGETQYF. The chain is built from TRBV5-1 and TRBJ2-5, with 7 bases identical to TRBD1. Germline CDR1 reads SGHRS; CDR2 reads YFSETQ. The V segment lost 2 bases and the J segment 4 bases; nucleotides outside the gene matches: 5. This CDR3 contains 14 residues.

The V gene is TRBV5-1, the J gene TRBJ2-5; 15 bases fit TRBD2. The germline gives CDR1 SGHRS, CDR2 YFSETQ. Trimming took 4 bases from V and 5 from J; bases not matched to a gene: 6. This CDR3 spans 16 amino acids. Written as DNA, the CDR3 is TGCGCCAGCAGCGGAGGACTAGCGGGAGGGCCGGAGACCCAGTACTTC. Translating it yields CASSGGLAGGPETQYF.

CDR3 amino acids: CASGAPGYYGYTF. CDR3 nucleotide sequence: TGTGCCTCGGGGGCGCCGGGGTACTATGGCTACACCTTC. V and J are TRBV25-1 and TRBJ1-2, with D perhaps matching TRBD1 (6 bases). The V end lost 11 bases, the J end lost 3 bases, and 16 bases lay between the germline ends. Germline V gene data show CDR1 as MGHDK and CDR2 as SYGVNS. The CDR3 covers 13 residues.

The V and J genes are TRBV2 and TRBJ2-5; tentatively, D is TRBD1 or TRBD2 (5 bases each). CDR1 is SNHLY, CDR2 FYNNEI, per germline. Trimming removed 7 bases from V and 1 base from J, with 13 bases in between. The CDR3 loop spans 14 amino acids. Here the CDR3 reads CASTGTASQETQYF. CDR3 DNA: TGTGCCAGCACCGGGACGGCCAGCCAAGAGACCCAGTACTTC.

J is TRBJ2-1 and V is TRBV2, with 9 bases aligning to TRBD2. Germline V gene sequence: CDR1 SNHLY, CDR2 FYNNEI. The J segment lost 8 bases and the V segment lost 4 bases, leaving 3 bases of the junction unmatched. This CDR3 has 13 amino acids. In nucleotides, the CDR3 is TGTGCCAGCAGTGGGCGGACTAGCGATGAGCAGTTCTTC. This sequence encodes CASSGRTSDEQFF.

DNA for the CDR3: TGTGCCAGTAGCCCCAGTAACAGTTATGGCTACACCTTC. Its protein is CASSPSNSYGYTF. The chain couples TRBV19 to TRBJ1-2; D uncertain. Looked up from germline, CDR1 is LNHDA and CDR2 is SQIVND (reference sequence). Deletions cut 6 bases from V and 5 bases from J, with 13 bases between. The CDR3 spans 13 residues.

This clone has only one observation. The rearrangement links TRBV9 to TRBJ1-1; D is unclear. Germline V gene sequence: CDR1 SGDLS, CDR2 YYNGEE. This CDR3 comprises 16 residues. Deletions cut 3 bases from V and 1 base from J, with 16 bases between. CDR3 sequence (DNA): TGTGCCAGCAGCGAGGGCCCGGCGCCGGAGAACACTGAAGCTTTCTTT. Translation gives CASSEGPAPENTEAFF.